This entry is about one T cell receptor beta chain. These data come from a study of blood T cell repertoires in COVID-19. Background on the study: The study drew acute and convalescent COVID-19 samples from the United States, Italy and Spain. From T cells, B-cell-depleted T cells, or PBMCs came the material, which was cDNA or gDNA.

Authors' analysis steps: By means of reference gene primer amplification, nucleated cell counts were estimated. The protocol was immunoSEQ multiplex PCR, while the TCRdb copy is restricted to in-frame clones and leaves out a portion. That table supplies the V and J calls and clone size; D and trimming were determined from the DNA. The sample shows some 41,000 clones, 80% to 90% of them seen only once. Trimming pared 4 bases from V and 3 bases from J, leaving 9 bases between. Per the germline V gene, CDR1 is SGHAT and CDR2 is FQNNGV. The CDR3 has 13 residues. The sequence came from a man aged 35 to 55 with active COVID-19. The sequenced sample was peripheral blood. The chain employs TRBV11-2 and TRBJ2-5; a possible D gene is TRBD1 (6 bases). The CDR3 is CASSSDREETQYF. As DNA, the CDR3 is TGTGCCAGCAGCTCGGACAGAGAAGAGACCCAGTACTTC.